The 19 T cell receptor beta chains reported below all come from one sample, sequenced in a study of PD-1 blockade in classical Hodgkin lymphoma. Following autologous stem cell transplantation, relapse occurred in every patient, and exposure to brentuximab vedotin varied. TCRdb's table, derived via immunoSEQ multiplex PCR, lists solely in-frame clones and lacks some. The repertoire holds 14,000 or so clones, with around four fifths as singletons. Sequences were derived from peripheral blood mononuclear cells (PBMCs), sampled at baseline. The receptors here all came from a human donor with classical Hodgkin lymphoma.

CDR3 nucleotide sequence: TGTGCCACCAGCACAGCGGCGGAGTACCAAGAGACCCAGTACTTC. Protein product: CATSTAAEYQETQYF. The V and J genes are TRBV15 and TRBJ2-5; D might be TRBD2 (5 bases). V lost 4 bases, J lost 0 bases, and 12 bases lay in between. Germline CDR1 LNHNV, CDR2 YYDKDF (reference sequence). The CDR3 runs to 15 residues.

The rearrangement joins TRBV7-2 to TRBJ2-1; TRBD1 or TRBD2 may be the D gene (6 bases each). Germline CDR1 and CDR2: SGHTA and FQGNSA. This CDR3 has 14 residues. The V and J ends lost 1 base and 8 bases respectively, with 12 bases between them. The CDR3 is CASSLDGRQDEQFF. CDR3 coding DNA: TGTGCCAGCAGCTTAGACGGGAGACAGGATGAGCAGTTCTTC.

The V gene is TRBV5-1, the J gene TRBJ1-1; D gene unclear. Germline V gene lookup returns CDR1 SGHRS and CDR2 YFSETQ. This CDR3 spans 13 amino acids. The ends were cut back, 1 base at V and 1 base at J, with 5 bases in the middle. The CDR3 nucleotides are TGCGCCAGCAGCTTGAACAGGAACACTGAAGCTTTCTTT. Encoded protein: CASSLNRNTEAFF.

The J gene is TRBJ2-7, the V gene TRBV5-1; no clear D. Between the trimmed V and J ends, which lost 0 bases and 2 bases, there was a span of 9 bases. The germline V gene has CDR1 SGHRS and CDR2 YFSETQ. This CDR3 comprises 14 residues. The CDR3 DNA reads TGCGCCAGCAGCTTGGCGGGCAGTACCTACGAGCAGTACTTC. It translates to CASSLAGSTYEQYF.

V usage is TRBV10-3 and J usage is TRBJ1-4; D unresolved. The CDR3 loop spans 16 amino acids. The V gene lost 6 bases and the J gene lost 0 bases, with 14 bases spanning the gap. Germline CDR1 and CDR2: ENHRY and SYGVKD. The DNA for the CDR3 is TGTGCCATCAGCCCCTCACCCGTTGCAACTAATGAAAAACTGTTTTTT. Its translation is CAISPSPVATNEKLFF.

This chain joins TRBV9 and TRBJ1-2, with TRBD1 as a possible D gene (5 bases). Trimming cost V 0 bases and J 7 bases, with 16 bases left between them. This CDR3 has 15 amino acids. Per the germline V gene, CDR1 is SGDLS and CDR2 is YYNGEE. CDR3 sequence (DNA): TGTGCCAGCAGCGTAGGAATCGGGGGGGAATCTGGCTACACCTTC. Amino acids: CASSVGIGGESGYTF. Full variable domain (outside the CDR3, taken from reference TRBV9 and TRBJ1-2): DSGVTQTPKHLITATGQRVTLRCSPRSGDLSVYWYQQSLDQGLQFLIQYYNGEERAKGNILERFSAQQFPDLHSELNLSSLELGDSALYFCASSVGIGGESGYTFGSGTRLTVV.

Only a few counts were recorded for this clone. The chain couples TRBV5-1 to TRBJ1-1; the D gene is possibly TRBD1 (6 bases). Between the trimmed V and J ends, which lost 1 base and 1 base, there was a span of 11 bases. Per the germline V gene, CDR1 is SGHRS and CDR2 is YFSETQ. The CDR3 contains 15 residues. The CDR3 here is CASSLQGLWNTEAFF. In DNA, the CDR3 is TGCGCCAGCAGCTTGCAGGGGCTCTGGAACACTGAAGCTTTCTTT.

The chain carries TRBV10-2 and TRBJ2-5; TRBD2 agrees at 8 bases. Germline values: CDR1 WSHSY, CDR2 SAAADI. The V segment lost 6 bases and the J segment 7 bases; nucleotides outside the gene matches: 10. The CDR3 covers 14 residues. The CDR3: CASSPSGGPRTQYF. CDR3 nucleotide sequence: TGCGCCAGCAGCCCCAGCGGGGGCCCCAGGACCCAGTACTTC.

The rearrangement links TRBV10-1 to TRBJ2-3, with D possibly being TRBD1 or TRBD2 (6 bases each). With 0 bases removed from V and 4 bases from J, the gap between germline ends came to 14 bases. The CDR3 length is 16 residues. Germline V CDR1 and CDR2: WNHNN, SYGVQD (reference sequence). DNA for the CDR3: TGCGCCAGCAGTGAGTCTTGGGGGGCGAAGGCAGATACGCAGTATTTT. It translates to CASSESWGAKADTQYF.

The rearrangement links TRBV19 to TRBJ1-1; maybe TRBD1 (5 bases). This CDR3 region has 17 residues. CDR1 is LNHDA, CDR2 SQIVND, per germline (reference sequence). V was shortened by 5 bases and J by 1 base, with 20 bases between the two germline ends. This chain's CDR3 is CASSSPFDRNKNTEAFF. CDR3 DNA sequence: TGTGCCAGTAGTTCGCCCTTTGACAGAAACAAGAACACTGAAGCTTTCTTT.

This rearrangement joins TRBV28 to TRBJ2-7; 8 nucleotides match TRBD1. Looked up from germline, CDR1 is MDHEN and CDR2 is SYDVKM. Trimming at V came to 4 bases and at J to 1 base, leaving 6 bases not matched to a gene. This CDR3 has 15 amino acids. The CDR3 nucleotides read TGTGCCAGCAGTTCCGGGACAGGTACATCCTACGAGCAGTACTTC. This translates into CASSSGTGTSYEQYF.

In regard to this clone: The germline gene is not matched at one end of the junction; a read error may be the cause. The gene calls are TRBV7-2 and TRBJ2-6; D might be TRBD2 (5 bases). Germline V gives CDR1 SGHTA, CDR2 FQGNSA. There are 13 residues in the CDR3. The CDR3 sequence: CASSLERANVLTF. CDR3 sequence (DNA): TGTGCCAGCAGCTTGGAGAGGGCAAACGTCCTGACTTTC. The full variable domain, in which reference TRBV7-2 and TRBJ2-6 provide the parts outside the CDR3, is GAGVSQSPSNKVTEKGKDVELRCDPISGHTALYWYRQSLGQGLEFLIYFQGNSAPDKSGLPSDRFSAERTGGSVSTLTIQRTQQEDSAVYLCASSLERANVLTFGAGSRLTVL.

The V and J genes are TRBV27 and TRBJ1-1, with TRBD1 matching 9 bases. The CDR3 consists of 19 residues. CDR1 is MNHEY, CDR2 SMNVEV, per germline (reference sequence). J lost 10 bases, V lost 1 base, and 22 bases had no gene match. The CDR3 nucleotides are TGTGCCAGCAGTTTATACAGCCTGGGACAGGGATGGAGTAGAGTCAGAGCTTTCTTT. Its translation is CASSLYSLGQGWSRVRAFF.

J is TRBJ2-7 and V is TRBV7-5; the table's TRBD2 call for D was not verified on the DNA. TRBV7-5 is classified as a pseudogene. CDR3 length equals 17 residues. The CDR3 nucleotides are TGTGCCAGAAGCTTAGCTTGGACTCCCCCGGGCTACTACGAGCAGTACTTC. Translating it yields CARSLAWTPPGYYEQYF.

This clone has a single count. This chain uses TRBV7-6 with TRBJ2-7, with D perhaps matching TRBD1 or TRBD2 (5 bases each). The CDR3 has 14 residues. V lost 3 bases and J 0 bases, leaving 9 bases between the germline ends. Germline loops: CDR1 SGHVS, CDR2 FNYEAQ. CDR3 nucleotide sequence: TGTGCCAGCAGCTTGGGACCGACCTCCTACGAGCAGTACTTC. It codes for CASSLGPTSYEQYF. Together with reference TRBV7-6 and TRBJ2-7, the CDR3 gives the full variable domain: GAGVSQSPRYKVTKRGQDVALRCDPISGHVSLYWYRQALGQGPEFLTYFNYEAQQDKSGLPNDRFSAERPEGSISTLTIQRTEQRDSAMYRCASSLGPTSYEQYFGPGTRLTVT.

The CDR3 bases are TGTGCCAGCAGCCGGGACAGGGCGACTGTCACTGAAGCTTTCTTT. Protein: CASSRDRATVTEAFF. V is TRBV7-9 and J is TRBJ1-1; TRBD1 matches at 9 bases. Germline CDR1 SEHNR, CDR2 FQNEAQ (reference sequence). CDR3 length: 15 residues. Trimming removed 5 bases from V and 4 bases from J; junction bases left unmatched: 8.

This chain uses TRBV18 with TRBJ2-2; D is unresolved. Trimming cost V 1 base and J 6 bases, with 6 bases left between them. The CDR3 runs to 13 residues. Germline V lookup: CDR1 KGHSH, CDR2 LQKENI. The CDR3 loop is CASSPQGSGELFF. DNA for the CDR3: TGTGCCAGCTCACCACAGGGTTCCGGGGAGCTGTTTTTT.

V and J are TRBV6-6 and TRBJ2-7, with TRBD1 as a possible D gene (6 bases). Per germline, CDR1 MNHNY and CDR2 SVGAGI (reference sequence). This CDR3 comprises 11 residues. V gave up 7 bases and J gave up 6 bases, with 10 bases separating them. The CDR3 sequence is CASIIRGEQYF. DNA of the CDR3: TGTGCCAGCATAATCAGGGGCGAGCAGTACTTC.

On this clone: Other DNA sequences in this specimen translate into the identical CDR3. The CDR3, as DNA: TGTGCCAGCAGCTTATCAGGGGGATACGGAAACACCATATATTTT. Translating it yields CASSLSGGYGNTIYF. J is TRBJ1-3 and V is TRBV7-3; the match to TRBD1 covers 7 bases. The V gene's germline CDR1 is SGHTA and CDR2 FQGTGA. Trimming cost V 2 bases and J 4 bases; bases outside gene matches: 5. The CDR3 loop spans 15 amino acids.